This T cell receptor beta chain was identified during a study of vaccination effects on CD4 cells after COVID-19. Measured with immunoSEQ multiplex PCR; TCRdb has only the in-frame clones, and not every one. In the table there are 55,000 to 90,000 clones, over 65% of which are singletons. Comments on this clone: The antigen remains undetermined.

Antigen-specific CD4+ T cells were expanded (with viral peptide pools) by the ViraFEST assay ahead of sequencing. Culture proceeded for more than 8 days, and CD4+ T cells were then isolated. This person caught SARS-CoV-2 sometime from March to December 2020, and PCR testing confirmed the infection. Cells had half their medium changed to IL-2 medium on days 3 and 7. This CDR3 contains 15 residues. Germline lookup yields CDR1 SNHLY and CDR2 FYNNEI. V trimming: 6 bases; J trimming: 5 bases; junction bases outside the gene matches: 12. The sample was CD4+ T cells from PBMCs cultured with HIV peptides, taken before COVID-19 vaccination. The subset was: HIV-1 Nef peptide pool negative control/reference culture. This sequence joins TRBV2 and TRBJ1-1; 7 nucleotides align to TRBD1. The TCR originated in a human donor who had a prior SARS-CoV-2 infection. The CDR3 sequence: CASSATRAGGTEAFF. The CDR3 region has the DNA TGTGCCAGCAGCGCCACCCGGGCAGGGGGGACTGAAGCTTTCTTT.